The T cell receptor (beta chain) described here comes from a study of T-cell memory formation after mild COVID-19. From 5'RACE with constant-segment primers came TCR alpha and TCR beta cDNA libraries that carried sample barcodes and UMIs. TCRdb re-analysed the 5' RACE reads in MiXCR, keeping a single row per CDR3 protein. The repertoire holds under 700,000 distinct CDR3 sequences, with roughly 21% as singletons. This clonotype was found a few times. Its antigen is as yet unknown. Study conclusions and caveats: For contracting clones, CD4+ ones sat mainly in CM and EM, CD8+ in EMRA. Nothing confirmed that second-wave clones peaking on day 37 were specific for SARS-CoV-2. Pre-infection memory carried some responding clones, suggesting that cross-reactive memory joined.

This CDR3 is 14 amino acids long. Germline values: CDR1 SEHNR, CDR2 FQNEAQ (reference sequence). The V gene end was trimmed by 6 bases and the J gene end by 9 bases; junction bases not matched to a gene: 11. This clonotype originated in an adult woman who had mild COVID-19 (a few samples of this study predate the infection). Cell type and time point are not known. J is TRBJ2-1 and V is TRBV7-9; 7 bases fit TRBD1. Sequences were obtained from PBMCs or a T cell subset sorted from them (not recorded which). The CDR3 nucleotides read TGTGCCAGCAGGCGACAGGGATGGGAGAGTGAGCAGTTCTTC. Translated, it gives CASRRQGWESEQFF.